This T cell receptor (beta chain) was profiled in a study of blood T cell repertoires in COVID-19. Germline-derived CDR1 and CDR2 are SNHLY and FYNNEI. This CDR3 has 15 residues. The V and J ends lost 3 bases and 0 bases respectively, with 11 bases between them. The method was immunoSEQ multiplex PCR; TCRdb's version includes in-frame clones alone and lacks a portion of them. The data hold a few hundred thousand clones, with approximately 82% observed a single time. Sequencing was carried out using peripheral blood. This receptor was obtained from a man under 40 who had recovered from COVID-19. This chain connects TRBV2 to TRBJ2-5, with a possible D match to TRBD2 (6 bases). CDR3 DNA sequence: TGTGCCAGCAGTGAGGAGGGGCAGTACCAAGAGACCCAGTACTTC. Residues: CASSEEGQYQETQYF.